Below are 25 T cell receptor beta chains sequenced from a single sample in a study of T cell repertoires in cytomegalovirus infection. TCRdb redid the calling of the reads with MiXCR, one entry per CDR3 protein. The data show around 94,000 distinct CDR3 sequences, with approximately 15% seen just once and approximately 8% held by the top ten. Sequencing used PBMCs. The receptor source for this set is a human donor in good health (CMV status not recorded). Some clones in this sample may be carry-over from other donors' samples.

This clonotype has only a few counts. J is TRBJ2-3 and V is TRBV20-1; D is perhaps TRBD2 (5 bases). This CDR3 is built from 16 residues. V was cut by 0 bases and J by 2 bases, with 15 bases left in between. Germline V CDR1 and CDR2: DFQATT, SNEGSKA (reference sequence). CDR3 in amino acids: CSARDKFRGNTDTQYF. In DNA, the CDR3 is TGCAGTGCTAGAGATAAATTTAGAGGGAACACAGATACGCAGTATTTT.

V is TRBV20-1 and J is TRBJ1-5; 9 bases align to TRBD1. Germline CDR1 and CDR2: DFQATT and SNEGSKA (reference sequence). The CDR3 runs to 14 residues. V shed 4 bases and J 6 bases; nucleotides not matched to a gene: 7. DNA of the CDR3: TGCAGTGCTAAACCGGGACAGGGCGGTCAGCCCCAGCATTTT. Translating it yields CSAKPGQGGQPQHF.

This chain uses TRBV28 with TRBJ2-5; perhaps TRBD2 as D (5 bases). The V and J ends lost 5 bases and 5 bases respectively, with 15 bases between them. The CDR3 covers 14 residues. CDR1 and CDR2 (germline): MDHEN, SYDVKM. The CDR3 here is CASSPEGRRETQYF. As DNA, the CDR3 is TGTGCCAGCAGTCCCGAGGGCCGCCGGGAGACCCAGTACTTC.

Many counts were recorded for this clonotype. CDR3 region: CASSSDIPTGTGAIYEQYF. DNA for the CDR3: TGTGCCAGCAGCTCAGACATCCCCACCGGGACAGGGGCTATCTACGAGCAGTACTTC. V gene TRBV7-2 combines with J gene TRBJ2-7, with 10 bases that match TRBD1. Per germline, CDR1 SGHTA and CDR2 FQGNSA. Losses at the gene ends were 4 bases for V and 3 bases for J; bases not matched to a gene: 18. The CDR3 spans 19 residues.

The CDR3 protein is CSATQVGGLYGYTF. CDR3 sequence (DNA): TGCAGTGCTACCCAAGTGGGAGGATTGTATGGCTACACCTTC. This chain joins TRBV20-1 and TRBJ1-2; D call uncertain. The CDR3 spans 14 residues. Trimming removed 4 bases from V and 5 bases from J, with 17 bases in between. The germline V gene has CDR1 DFQATT and CDR2 SNEGSKA (reference sequence).

The chain has TRBV6-2 or TRBV6-3 and TRBJ2-5, with D tentatively TRBD1 (6 bases). The V end lost 2 bases, the J end lost 7 bases, and 11 bases lay between the germline ends. The CDR3 covers 13 residues. Looked up from germline, CDR1 is MNHEY and CDR2 is SVGEGT. The CDR3 here is CASSYGTPVTQYF. In DNA form, the CDR3 reads TGTGCCAGCAGTTACGGGACACCAGTGACCCAGTACTTC.

This clonotype has a handful of counts. This chain joins TRBV7-2 and TRBJ1-1; possible D gene TRBD1, 6 bases. The germline V and J ends were trimmed by 3 bases and 4 bases, with 18 bases remaining between them. This CDR3 comprises 16 residues. Per germline, CDR1 SGHTA and CDR2 FQGNSA. CDR3 in DNA: TGTGCCAGCAGCTTGAAGAGACGGGGGCATGGCACTGAAGCTTTCTTT. Its translation: CASSLKRRGHGTEAFF.

This clonotype was detected a few times. The genes are TRBV29-1 and TRBJ2-7; TRBD2 might be the D (6 bases). From germline, CDR1 is SQVTM and CDR2 ANQGSEA. V was clipped by 4 bases and J by 7 bases, with 14 bases between them. The CDR3 has 12 amino acids. CDR3 bases: TGCAGCGTTGGGGACTCCTGGGGGGAGCAGTACTTC. Protein product: CSVGDSWGEQYF.

The chain joins TRBV7-2 to TRBJ2-7; D is undetermined. Trimming removed 9 bases at V and 4 bases at J, with 16 bases between. The germline V gene has CDR1 SGHTA and CDR2 FQGNSA. This CDR3 has 13 residues. The CDR3 loop is CARSQSGPYEQYF. CDR3 bases: TGTGCCAGAAGCCAGTCGGGCCCTTACGAGCAGTACTTC.

This clonotype has ten or more counts. This rearrangement joins TRBV7-2 to TRBJ2-1; D gene ambiguous. Per germline, CDR1 SGHTA and CDR2 FQGNSA. This CDR3 is built from 15 residues. The V end lost 2 bases, the J end lost 6 bases, and 14 bases lay between the germline ends. For the CDR3, the DNA is TGTGCCAGCAGCTTAATAATAACCCCTTTCAATGAGCAGTTCTTC. Translating gives CASSLIITPFNEQFF.

The chain's CDR3 is CASSKYGDTGTYEQYF. In nucleotides, the CDR3 is TGTGCCAGCAGTAAGTATGGTGACACAGGAACCTACGAGCAGTACTTC. This rearrangement joins TRBV5-6 to TRBJ2-7, with D possibly TRBD1 on 5 matching bases. Trimming cost V 5 bases and J 2 bases, with 20 bases left between them. The CDR3 loop spans 16 amino acids. Per the germline V gene, CDR1 is SGHDT and CDR2 is YYEEEE.

In its sample, this clonotype was seen a few times. V is TRBV12-3 or TRBV12-4 and J is TRBJ1-1; 9 nucleotides agree with TRBD1. The J segment lost 2 bases and the V segment lost 8 bases, leaving 3 bases of the junction unmatched. The CDR3 runs to 13 residues. The CDR3 DNA reads as TGTGCCAGCGGGACAGGGATCAACACTGAAGCTTTCTTT. Translated: CASGTGINTEAFF.

Details on this clonotype: This may stem from a read error, because a much larger clone lies one nucleotide away. The V and J genes are TRBV7-3 and TRBJ2-1, with D unclear. The V gene's germline CDR1 is SGHTA and CDR2 FQGTGA. CDR3 length equals 15 residues. The ends were cut back, 3 bases at V and 0 bases at J, with 9 bases in the middle. DNA for the CDR3: TGTGCCAGCAGCTTTTTGATAGGCTCCTACAATGAGCAGTTCTTC. Translating gives CASSFLIGSYNEQFF. The full variable domain, completed using reference TRBV7-3 and TRBJ2-1, is GAGVSQTPSNKVTEKGKYVELRCDPISGHTALYWYRQSLGQGPEFLIYFQGTGAADDSGLPNDRFFAVRPEGSVSTLKIQRTERGDSAVYLCASSFLIGSYNEQFFGPGTRLTVL.

There are a few counts of this clonotype. The chain is built from TRBV20-1 and TRBJ1-5; tentative D call: TRBD1 (6 bases). The CDR3 runs 14 residues. Germline CDR1 and CDR2: DFQATT and SNEGSKA (reference sequence). With 0 bases removed from V and 7 bases from J, the gap between germline ends came to 13 bases. CDR3 region: CSARDFKGGQPQHF. The CDR3 nucleotides read TGCAGTGCTAGAGACTTCAAAGGGGGGCAGCCCCAGCATTTT.

This clonotype was picked up a small number of times. The CDR3 loop reads CASSPPEGPGYTF. CDR3 nucleotide sequence: TGTGCCAGCAGCCCCCCCGAGGGCCCTGGCTACACCTTC. J is TRBJ1-2 and V is TRBV6-6; D not certain. The germline V gene has CDR1 MNHNY and CDR2 SVGAGI (reference sequence). V lost 6 bases to trimming and J lost 7 bases, with 15 bases between them. The CDR3 is 13 amino acids.

Notes on this clonotype: This clone may be a read error of a much larger clone one base away. The genes are TRBV7-2 and TRBJ1-1, with TRBD1 matching 8 bases. Trimming took 2 bases from V and 10 from J; bases not matched to a gene: 9. The CDR3 has 14 amino acids. CDR1 and CDR2 (germline): SGHTA, FQGNSA. This CDR3 reads CASSLNLDRDPAFF. CDR3 in DNA: TGTGCCAGCAGCTTAAACCTGGACAGGGACCCAGCTTTCTTT.

The chain joins TRBV20-1 to TRBJ2-3; 14 positions agree with TRBD2. After removal of 3 bases from V and 1 base from J, the junction contained 3 bases not matched to a gene. The germline V gene has CDR1 DFQATT and CDR2 SNEGSKA (reference sequence). The CDR3 length is 16 residues. The chain's CDR3 is CSASKTSGGGTDTQYF. The CDR3 nucleotides are TGCAGTGCTAGCAAGACTAGCGGGGGGGGCACAGATACGCAGTATTTT.

Ten or more counts support this clonotype. The chain combines TRBV7-9 with TRBJ1-1; D is uncertain. The germline V gene encodes CDR1 SEHNR and CDR2 FQNEAQ (reference sequence). V lost 5 bases to trimming and J lost 3 bases, with 10 bases between them. This CDR3 region has 13 residues. CDR3 nucleotides: TGTGCCAGCAGCACGGCAGGATACACTGAAGCTTTCTTT. This translates into CASSTAGYTEAFF.

The chain links TRBV3-1 to TRBJ2-7, with TRBD2 matching over 13 bases. The germline V gene has CDR1 LGHDT and CDR2 YNNKEL (reference sequence). Trimming took 5 bases from V and 6 from J; bases not matched to a gene: 4. The CDR3 spans 14 residues. The CDR3 DNA reads TGTGCCAGCAGCGGGACTAGCGGGAAAGGCGAGCAGTACTTC. This encodes CASSGTSGKGEQYF.

This clonotype was recorded at least ten times. V and J are TRBV7-2 and TRBJ2-2, with D perhaps assigned TRBD1 or TRBD2 (6 bases each). CDR3 size: 17 residues. Germline CDR1 is SGHTA and CDR2 is FQGNSA. Trimming took 1 base from V and 3 from J, leaving 15 bases between them. The CDR3 DNA reads TGTGCCAGCAGCTTAGTCAGACTAAGGGGGGACACCGGGGAGCTGTTTTTT. This gives the protein CASSLVRLRGDTGELFF. Complete variable domain (other parts from reference TRBV7-2 and TRBJ2-2): GAGVSQSPSNKVTEKGKDVELRCDPISGHTALYWYRQSLGQGLEFLIYFQGNSAPDKSGLPSDRFSAERTGGSVSTLTIQRTQQEDSAVYLCASSLVRLRGDTGELFFGEGSRLTVL.

At least ten counts were recorded for this clonotype. The chain links TRBV7-2 to TRBJ2-3; D may be TRBD2 (6 bases). The CDR3 sequence is 14 residues long. Germline V gene data show CDR1 as SGHTA and CDR2 as FQGNSA. V was pared by 5 bases and J by 3 bases, with 12 bases between. The CDR3 coding sequence is TGTGCCAGCAGCGCGGGACTGCGAACAGATACGCAGTATTTT. Amino acids: CASSAGLRTDTQYF. The variable domain in full, with the rest retrieved from reference TRBV7-2 and TRBJ2-3, is GAGVSQSPSNKVTEKGKDVELRCDPISGHTALYWYRQSLGQGLEFLIYFQGNSAPDKSGLPSDRFSAERTGGSVSTLTIQRTQQEDSAVYLCASSAGLRTDTQYFGPGTRLTVL.

This clonotype was counted between two and nine times. The CDR3 DNA is TGTGCCACCAGCAGGACAGTCCTCAGGTACGAGCAGTACTTC. This sequence encodes CATSRTVLRYEQYF. The chain links TRBV15 to TRBJ2-7, with a weak D call TRBD1 (5 bases). V lost 3 bases and J 4 bases, leaving 13 bases between the germline ends. Germline V gives CDR1 LNHNV, CDR2 YYDKDF (reference sequence). CDR3 size: 14 residues.

Worth noting for this clonotype: At one end, the junction sequence differs from germline, possibly due to a read error. The V gene is TRBV4-3, the J gene TRBJ2-3, with 8 bases that match TRBD1. CDR3 size: 14 residues. CDR1 is LGHNA, CDR2 YSLEER, per germline. The CDR3 protein is CTSSPGQGGDTQYF. The CDR3 nucleotides read TGCACCAGCAGCCCCGGACAGGGAGGAGATACGCAGTATTTT.

The chain combines TRBV20-1 with TRBJ2-2; tentatively, D is TRBD2 (6 bases). From germline, CDR1 is DFQATT and CDR2 SNEGSKA (reference sequence). V was trimmed by 6 bases and J by 6 bases, leaving 14 bases between them. The CDR3 runs 13 residues. This CDR3 is CSAQEGVPGELFF. CDR3 DNA sequence: TGCAGTGCACAGGAGGGTGTCCCCGGGGAGCTGTTTTTT.

On this clonotype: A much larger clone differs by one base, so this may be a read error. The V and J genes are TRBV2 and TRBJ1-1; D unresolved. Germline V lookup: CDR1 SNHLY, CDR2 FYNNEI. The CDR3 is made up of 14 amino acids. V gave up 5 bases and J gave up 4 bases, with 14 bases separating them. The CDR3 nucleotides read TGTGCCAGCAGTCTTCGGACGGTTACCACTGAAGCTTTCTTT. Translated, it gives CASSLRTVTTEAFF.